The 10 T cell receptor beta chains given below trace back to one sample, sequenced in a study of control samples from healthy donors and cancer patients. Profiling relied on immunoSEQ multiplex PCR, and the TCRdb table lists in-frame clones only, not all of them. The top ten clones hold around 3% of a sample with about 130,000 clones, more than 70% of them seen once. The material sequenced was blood. The receptors originated from a man aged 45-65 years in good health.

The gene calls are TRBV28 and TRBJ1-5; D is unclear. V was cut by 10 bases and J by 6 bases, with 10 bases left in between. The CDR3 sequence is 11 residues long. Germline V CDR1 and CDR2: MDHEN, SYDVKM. CDR3 amino acids: CATKVCQPQHF. In DNA, the CDR3 is TGTGCCACCAAGGTCTGTCAGCCCCAGCATTTT.

In this sample, this clone turned up a few times. The J gene is TRBJ1-2, the V gene TRBV3-1 (or the pseudogene TRBV3-2); D is perhaps TRBD1 (6 bases). This CDR3 is 16 amino acids long. Germline-derived CDR1 and CDR2 are LGHDT and YNNKEL (reference sequence). The ends were cut back, 0 bases at V and 8 bases at J, with 19 bases in the middle. CDR3 coding DNA: TGTGCCAGCAGCCAAGATGGACAGAACAGGCAACGCGGCTACACCTTC. The encoded protein is CASSQDGQNRQRGYTF.

DNA for the CDR3: TGTGCCTGGAGTGCACTCAGGGGCAGAAAAAACACTGAAGCTTTCTTT. Translating gives CAWSALRGRKNTEAFF. The V gene is TRBV30, the J gene TRBJ1-1, with a weak D call TRBD1 (6 bases). Germline loops: CDR1 GTSNPN, CDR2 SVGIG (reference sequence). This CDR3 is 16 amino acids long. V was pared by 1 base and J by 2 bases, with 17 bases between.

This clone showed up just once. The chain carries TRBV12-5 and TRBJ2-6; 9 bases align to TRBD1. The CDR3 spans 18 residues. Germline loops: CDR1 LGHNT, CDR2 FRNRAP. With 6 bases clipped from V and 0 bases from J, the junction kept 9 bases outside the gene matches. CDR3 loop: CASGLGTGWDSGANVLTF. DNA of the CDR3: TGTGCTAGTGGCCTCGGGACAGGGTGGGACTCTGGGGCCAACGTCCTGACTTTC.

This rearrangement joins TRBV5-4 to TRBJ2-1, with 7 bases matching TRBD1. Looked up from germline, CDR1 is SGHNT and CDR2 is YYREEE (reference sequence). This CDR3 has 14 residues. The junction had 9 bases not matched to a gene; V was cut back by 4 bases and J by 8 bases. The CDR3 region has the DNA TGTGCCAGCAGCCTATTCGACAGGGACCATGAGCAGTTCTTC. It yields the protein CASSLFDRDHEQFF.

This clone was recorded a few times. The rearrangement links TRBV7-6 to TRBJ1-5; D gene ambiguous. The CDR3 sequence is 12 residues long. The ends were cut back, 8 bases at V and 3 bases at J, with 8 bases in the middle. Germline V gene data show CDR1 as SGHVS and CDR2 as FNYEAQ. The CDR3 loop is CASGQNNQPQHF. CDR3 coding DNA: TGTGCCAGCGGGCAGAACAATCAGCCCCAGCATTTT.

The chain combines TRBV27 with TRBJ2-6; D not resolved. The length of the CDR3 is 14 residues. With 6 bases removed from V and 0 bases from J, the gap between germline ends came to 6 bases. Looked up from germline, CDR1 is MNHEY and CDR2 is SMNVEV (reference sequence). The CDR3 region is CASSPLSGANVLTF. The CDR3, as DNA: TGTGCCAGCAGCCCTCTCTCTGGGGCCAACGTCCTGACTTTC.

The CDR3 DNA reads TGTGCCAGCAGCCCCTGGGACAGGGGCTCCTACGAGCAGTACTTC. Encoded protein: CASSPWDRGSYEQYF. J is TRBJ2-7 and V is TRBV9, with 10 bases matching TRBD1. The CDR3 is 15 amino acids. Per the germline V gene, CDR1 is SGDLS and CDR2 is YYNGEE. J gave up 0 bases and V 4 bases, and 4 bases lay outside the gene matches.

The chain recombines TRBV7-9 with TRBJ1-2; TRBD1 is a possible D gene (6 bases). Germline V gene data show CDR1 as SEHNR and CDR2 as FQNEAQ (reference sequence). The CDR3 has 15 amino acids. V lost 5 bases to trimming and J lost 2 bases, with 15 bases between them. The CDR3 region is CASSPTTGLNYGYTF. Here the CDR3 DNA reads TGTGCCAGCAGCCCAACTACAGGGTTGAACTATGGCTACACCTTC.

The chain carries TRBV16 and TRBJ1-2; D is unresolved. Between the trimmed V and J ends, which lost 4 bases and 7 bases, there was a span of 13 bases. Germline-derived CDR1 and CDR2 are KGHSY and FQNENV. The CDR3 is 13 residues long. In DNA form, the CDR3 reads TGTGCCAGCAGCCGGACGGTGAATAGTGGCTACACCTTC. Protein product: CASSRTVNSGYTF.